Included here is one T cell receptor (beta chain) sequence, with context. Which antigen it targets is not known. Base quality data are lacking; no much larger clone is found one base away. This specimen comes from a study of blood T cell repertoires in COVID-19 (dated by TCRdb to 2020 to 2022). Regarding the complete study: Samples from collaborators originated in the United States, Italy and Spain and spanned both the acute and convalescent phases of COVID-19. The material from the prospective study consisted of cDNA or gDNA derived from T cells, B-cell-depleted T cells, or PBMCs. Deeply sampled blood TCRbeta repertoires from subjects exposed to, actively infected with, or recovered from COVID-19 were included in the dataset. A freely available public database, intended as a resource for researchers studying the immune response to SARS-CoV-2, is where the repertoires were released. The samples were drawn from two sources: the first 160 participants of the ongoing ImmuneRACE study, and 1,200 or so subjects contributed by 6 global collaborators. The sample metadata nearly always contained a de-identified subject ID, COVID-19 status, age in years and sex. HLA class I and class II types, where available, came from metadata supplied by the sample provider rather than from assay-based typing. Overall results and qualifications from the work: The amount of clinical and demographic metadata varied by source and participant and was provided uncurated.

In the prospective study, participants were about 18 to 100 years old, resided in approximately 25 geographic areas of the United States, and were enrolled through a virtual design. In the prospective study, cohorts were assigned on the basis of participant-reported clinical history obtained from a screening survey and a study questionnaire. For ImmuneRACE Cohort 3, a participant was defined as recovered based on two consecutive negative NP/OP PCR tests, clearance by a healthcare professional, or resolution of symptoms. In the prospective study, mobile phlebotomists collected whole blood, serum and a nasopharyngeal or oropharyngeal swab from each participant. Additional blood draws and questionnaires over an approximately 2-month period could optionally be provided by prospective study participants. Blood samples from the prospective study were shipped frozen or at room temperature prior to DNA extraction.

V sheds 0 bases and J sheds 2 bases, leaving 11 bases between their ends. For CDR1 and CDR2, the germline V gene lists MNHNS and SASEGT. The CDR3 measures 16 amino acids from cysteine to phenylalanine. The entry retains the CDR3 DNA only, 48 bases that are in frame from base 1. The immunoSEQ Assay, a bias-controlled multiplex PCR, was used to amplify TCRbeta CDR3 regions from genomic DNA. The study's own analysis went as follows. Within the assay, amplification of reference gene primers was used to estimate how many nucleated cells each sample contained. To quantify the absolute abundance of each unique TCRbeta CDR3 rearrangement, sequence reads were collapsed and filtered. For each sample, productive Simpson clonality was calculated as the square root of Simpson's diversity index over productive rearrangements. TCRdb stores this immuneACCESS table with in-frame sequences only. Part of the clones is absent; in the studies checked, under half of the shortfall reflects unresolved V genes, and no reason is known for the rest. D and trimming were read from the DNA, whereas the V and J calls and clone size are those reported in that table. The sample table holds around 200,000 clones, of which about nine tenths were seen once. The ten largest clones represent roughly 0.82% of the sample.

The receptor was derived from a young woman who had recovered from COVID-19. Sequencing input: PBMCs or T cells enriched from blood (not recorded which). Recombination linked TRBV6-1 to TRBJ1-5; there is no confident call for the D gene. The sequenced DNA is TGTGCCAGCAGTGAAGCGACCGGGGTGGGCAATCAGCCCCAGCATTTT. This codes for CASSEATGVGNQPQHF.